Each of the 26 T cell receptor beta chains below was sequenced from the same sample in a study of control samples from healthy donors and cancer patients. Sequencing was performed with immunoSEQ multiplex PCR; in TCRdb, only in-frame clones are kept and a portion is missing. The data show under 200,000 clones, about 94% seen once. Sequenced material: blood. The receptors derive from a woman aged 40 to 55 in good health.

J is TRBJ2-5 and V is TRBV6-1, with D uncertain. Trimming took off 0 bases at V and 5 bases at J, with 13 bases between the two ends. CDR3 length equals 15 residues. Germline V lookup: CDR1 MNHNS, CDR2 SASEGT. The CDR3 bases are TGTGCCAGCAGTGAAGCGCGAAGGGTAGGGGAGACCCAGTACTTC. Its protein is CASSEARRVGETQYF.

The V call is TRBV14, the J call TRBJ1-2, with TRBD1 matching 8 bases. Losses at the gene ends were 5 bases for V and 4 bases for J; bases not matched to a gene: 3. Per germline, CDR1 SGHDN and CDR2 FVKESK. The CDR3 is 13 amino acids. The CDR3 bases are TGTGCCAGCAGCGTCGACAGGGGCTATGGCTACACCTTC. The encoded protein is CASSVDRGYGYTF.

The chain joins TRBV14 to TRBJ2-1, with D uncertain. V was clipped by 1 base and J by 9 bases, with 19 bases between them. The germline V gene encodes CDR1 SGHDN and CDR2 FVKESK. The CDR3 extends over 16 amino acids. CDR3 region: CASSQVVSLPKGEQFF. The CDR3 DNA reads TGTGCCAGCAGCCAAGTGGTCAGTCTCCCCAAGGGTGAGCAGTTCTTC.

The chain joins TRBV5-6 to TRBJ2-5; 7 positions agree with TRBD2. Germline V gene lookup returns CDR1 SGHDT and CDR2 YYEEEE. The CDR3 spans 17 residues. V was pared by 7 bases and J by 1 base, with 16 bases of the junction left unmatched. The CDR3, as DNA: TGTGCCAGCTTGAGGGAGGGAGACAGCCAACTCCAAGAGACCCAGTACTTC. It is translated as CASLREGDSQLQETQYF. Drawing the rest from reference TRBV5-6 and TRBJ2-5, the complete variable domain is DAGVTQSPTHLIKTRGQQVTLRCSPKSGHDTVSWYQQALGQGPQFIFQYYEEEERQRGNFPDRFSGHQFPNYSSELNVNALLLGDSALYLCASLREGDSQLQETQYFGPGTRLLVL.

V gene TRBV6-6 combines with J gene TRBJ2-7, with a tentative D call TRBD2 (5 bases). The CDR3 is made up of 12 amino acids. The germline CDR1 and CDR2 sequences are MNHNY and SVGAGI (reference sequence). Trimming left V 7 bases short and J 2 bases short, with 9 bases between. The CDR3 sequence is CASNRGTYEQYF. For the CDR3, the DNA is TGTGCCAGCAATCGGGGTACCTACGAGCAGTACTTC.

The chain recombines TRBV2 with TRBJ1-2; unclear D gene. Trimming removed 3 bases from V and 2 bases from J, with 7 bases in between. Germline CDR1 is SNHLY and CDR2 is FYNNEI. The length of the CDR3 is 13 residues. The CDR3 coding sequence is TGTGCCAGCAGTGACTTGGCAAACTATGGCTACACCTTC. This gives the protein CASSDLANYGYTF.

This clone was observed a few times. The chain joins TRBV19 to TRBJ2-2; D unclear. Between the trimmed V and J ends, which lost 4 bases and 0 bases, there was a span of 3 bases. This CDR3 is built from 13 residues. Germline V gene data show CDR1 as LNHDA and CDR2 as SQIVND (reference sequence). The CDR3 nucleotides read TGTGCCAGTAGTAACCCGAACACCGGGGAGCTGTTTTTT. Translated, it gives CASSNPNTGELFF.

V gene TRBV7-9 combines with J gene TRBJ1-1, with D possibly TRBD1 on 5 matching bases. Germline values: CDR1 SEHNR, CDR2 FQNEAQ (reference sequence). V lost 5 bases to trimming and J lost 6 bases, with 10 bases between them. The CDR3 is 12 residues long. CDR3 DNA: TGTGCCAGCAGCGTCTGGACATCTGAAGCTTTCTTT. The encoded protein is CASSVWTSEAFF.

The chain links TRBV28 to TRBJ2-1; TRBD2 matches 9 bases. This CDR3 contains 14 residues. Germline V gives CDR1 MDHEN, CDR2 SYDVKM. The J segment lost 7 bases and the V segment lost 7 bases, leaving 8 bases of the junction unmatched. The CDR3 sequence: CASILSGRYNEQFF. The DNA for the CDR3 is TGTGCCAGCATCCTTAGCGGGAGATATAATGAGCAGTTCTTC.

The rearrangement links TRBV19 to TRBJ1-1, with D perhaps TRBD1 (5 bases). Germline CDR1 reads LNHDA; CDR2 reads SQIVND (reference sequence). CDR3 length: 13 residues. Trimming pared 8 bases from V and 5 bases from J, leaving 15 bases between. CDR3 sequence reads: CASHFGGWTEAFF. The DNA for the CDR3 is TGTGCCAGTCACTTCGGGGGGTGGACTGAAGCTTTCTTT.

This clone was found once. The CDR3 DNA reads TGCGCCAGCAGCCAGGGCGTAACATTGAACACTGAAGCTTTCTTT. It translates to CASSQGVTLNTEAFF. This chain links TRBV4-1 with TRBJ1-1; D gene ambiguous. This CDR3 has 15 amino acids. V lost 3 bases to trimming and J lost 0 bases, with 11 bases between them. Germline assignment: CDR1 MGHRA and CDR2 YSYEKL.

V is TRBV3-1 (or the pseudogene TRBV3-2) and J is TRBJ1-3; no clear D gene. Germline V lookup: CDR1 LGHDT, CDR2 YNNKEL (reference sequence). This CDR3 has 13 residues. The V end was cut by 3 bases, the J end by 1 base, with 4 bases between. DNA for the CDR3: TGTGCCAGCAGCCAGGCATCTGGAAACACCATATATTTT. Translated: CASSQASGNTIYF.

This rearrangement joins TRBV18 to TRBJ2-1; 11 positions agree with TRBD2. The CDR3 totals 16 residues. The V gene end was trimmed by 0 bases and the J gene end by 2 bases; junction bases not matched to a gene: 0. The germline gives CDR1 KGHSH, CDR2 LQKENI. The DNA of the CDR3 is TGTGCCAGCTCACCACCGGGACTAGCGGCCTACAATGAGCAGTTCTTC. Protein product: CASSPPGLAAYNEQFF.

V and J are TRBV5-8 and TRBJ2-5; 16 nucleotides line up with TRBD2. Germline lookup yields CDR1 SGHTS and CDR2 YDEGEE. The CDR3 contains 18 residues. The V and J ends lost 4 bases and 5 bases, in that order; junction bases with no gene match: 11. CDR3 sequence (DNA): TGTGCCAGCAGCGCCGGGACTAGCGGGGGGGCCGTATTGGAGACCCAGTACTTC. Protein product: CASSAGTSGGAVLETQYF.

The chain employs TRBV7-3 and TRBJ2-5; TRBD2 agrees at 8 bases. V was clipped by 2 bases and J by 2 bases; unmatched bases: 4. CDR3 length: 15 residues. Germline V gene sequence: CDR1 SGHTA, CDR2 FQGTGA. DNA for the CDR3: TGTGCCAGCAGCTTAGGCGGGGGGCCTCAAGAGACCCAGTACTTC. Its protein is CASSLGGGPQETQYF.

This clone was found once. Written as DNA, the CDR3 is TGTGCCAGCAGTCCCATCAGTGGGGCCCAGCATTTT. Amino acids: CASSPISGAQHF. The chain couples TRBV6-6 to TRBJ1-5, with D uncertain. The germline V gene encodes CDR1 MNHNY and CDR2 SVGAGI (reference sequence). The V end lost 5 bases, the J end lost 11 bases, and 13 bases lay between the germline ends. This CDR3 is 12 amino acids long.

The V call is TRBV7-2, the J call TRBJ2-7; the match to TRBD1 covers 10 bases. CDR1 is SGHTA, CDR2 FQGNSA, per germline. The J segment lost 4 bases and the V segment lost 7 bases, leaving 10 bases of the junction unmatched. CDR3 length: 15 residues. CDR3 DNA: TGTGCCAGCACCCCTTGGGGGGACAGGGGTTACGAGCAGTACTTC. It yields the protein CASTPWGDRGYEQYF.

This chain links TRBV19 with TRBJ1-6; D may be TRBD1 (6 bases). Germline V gives CDR1 LNHDA, CDR2 SQIVND (reference sequence). The CDR3 covers 16 residues. The V end lost 7 bases, the J end lost 0 bases, and 13 bases lay between the germline ends. The CDR3 DNA sequence: TGTGCCAGTAATCAGGACAGAAGCTCCTATAATTCACCCCTCCACTTT. It is translated as CASNQDRSSYNSPLHF.

CDR3 nucleotides: TGCGCCAGCAGCCAAGATTGGCGGGGAATATTGTATTTT. Protein sequence: CASSQDWRGILYF. This chain connects TRBV4-3 to TRBJ2-3, with D tentatively TRBD2 (6 bases). Per the germline V gene, CDR1 is LGHNA and CDR2 is YSLEER. CDR3 length equals 13 residues. Trimming stripped 0 bases from V and 14 bases from J, with 15 bases between.

The rearrangement links TRBV7-9 to TRBJ2-5; D ambiguous. V gave up 1 base and J gave up 5 bases, with 8 bases separating them. The CDR3 extends over 13 amino acids. CDR1 SEHNR and CDR2 FQNEAQ come from the germline V gene (reference sequence). The CDR3 bases are TGTGCCAGCAGCTTAGGTGGAGAGGAGACCCAGTACTTC. This sequence encodes CASSLGGEETQYF.

The V and J genes are TRBV27 and TRBJ2-3; 12 positions agree with TRBD2. The CDR3 runs 17 residues. CDR1 and CDR2 (germline): MNHEY, SMNVEV (reference sequence). V was clipped by 5 bases and J by 1 base; unmatched bases: 7. In nucleotides, the CDR3 is TGTGCCAGCAGTCCCCAGACTAGCGGGGGACGCACAGATACGCAGTATTTT. Encoded protein: CASSPQTSGGRTDTQYF.

V is TRBV27 and J is TRBJ1-6; D is ambiguous. The germline V gene encodes CDR1 MNHEY and CDR2 SMNVEV (reference sequence). This CDR3 is 16 amino acids long. Deletions cut 1 base from V and 1 base from J, with 8 bases between. The CDR3 DNA reads as TGTGCCAGCAGTTTATTCGGGGTTTCCTATAATTCACCCCTCCACTTT. It yields the protein CASSLFGVSYNSPLHF.

The genes are TRBV28 and TRBJ2-5, with TRBD2 as a possible D gene (7 bases). The V gene lost 6 bases and the J gene lost 5 bases, with 13 bases spanning the gap. Germline-derived CDR1 and CDR2 are MDHEN and SYDVKM. This CDR3 contains 13 residues. The CDR3 reads CASRGGVGETQYF. As DNA, the CDR3 is TGTGCCAGCAGAGGGGGGGTTGGGGAGACCCAGTACTTC.

The chain uses TRBV7-9 and TRBJ2-1, with 9 bases aligning to TRBD2. The CDR3 consists of 15 residues. The ends lost 2 bases at V and 5 bases at J; junction bases unmatched: 4. Germline assignment: CDR1 SEHNR and CDR2 FQNEAQ (reference sequence). The CDR3 protein is CASSLISGSDNEQFF. The CDR3 DNA follows: TGTGCCAGCAGCTTAATTAGCGGGAGCGACAATGAGCAGTTCTTC. Supplemented by reference TRBV7-9 and TRBJ2-1, the full variable domain reads DTGVSQNPRHKITKRGQNVTFRCDPISEHNRLYWYRQTLGQGPEFLTYFQNEAQLEKSRLLSDRFSAERPKGSFSTLEIQRTEQGDSAMYLCASSLISGSDNEQFFGPGTRLTVL.

In this sample, this clone turned up once. V usage is TRBV19 and J usage is TRBJ1-1, with TRBD1 matching 7 bases. Germline CDR1 reads LNHDA; CDR2 reads SQIVND (reference sequence). The V and J ends lost 4 bases and 3 bases, in that order; junction bases with no gene match: 8. This CDR3 region has 15 residues. CDR3 bases: TGTGCCAGTAGTACCCTCAGGGGGAGGTACACTGAAGCTTTCTTT. Translation gives CASSTLRGRYTEAFF.

The chain has TRBV5-1 and TRBJ2-3; TRBD2 agrees at 15 bases. The germline gives CDR1 SGHRS, CDR2 YFSETQ. The V and J ends lost 4 bases and 8 bases, in that order; junction bases with no gene match: 11. This CDR3 is built from 17 residues. The CDR3 region is CASSGTSGRPGFGTQYF. CDR3 DNA: TGCGCCAGCAGCGGGACTAGCGGGAGGCCCGGGTTTGGTACGCAGTATTTT.